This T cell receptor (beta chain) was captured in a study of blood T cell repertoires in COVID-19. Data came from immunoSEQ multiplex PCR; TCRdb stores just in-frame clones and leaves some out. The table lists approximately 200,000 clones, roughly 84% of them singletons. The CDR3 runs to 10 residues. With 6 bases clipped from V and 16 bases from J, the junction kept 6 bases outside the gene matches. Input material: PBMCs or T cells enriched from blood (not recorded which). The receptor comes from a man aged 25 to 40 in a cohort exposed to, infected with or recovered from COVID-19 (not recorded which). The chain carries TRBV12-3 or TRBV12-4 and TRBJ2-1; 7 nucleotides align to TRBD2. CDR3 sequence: CASRGEGFFF. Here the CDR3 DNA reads TGTGCCAGCAGGGGGGAGGGGTTCTTCTTC.